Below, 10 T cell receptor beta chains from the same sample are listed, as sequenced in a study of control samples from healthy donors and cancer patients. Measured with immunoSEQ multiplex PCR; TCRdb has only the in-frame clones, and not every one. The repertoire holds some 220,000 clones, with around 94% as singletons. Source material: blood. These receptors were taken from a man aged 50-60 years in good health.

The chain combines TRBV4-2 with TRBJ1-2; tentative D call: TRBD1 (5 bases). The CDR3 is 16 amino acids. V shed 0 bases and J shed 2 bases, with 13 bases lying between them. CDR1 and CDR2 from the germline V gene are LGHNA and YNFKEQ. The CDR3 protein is CASSQDHSQGNYGYTF. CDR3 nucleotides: TGTGCCAGCAGCCAAGATCATAGTCAGGGAAACTATGGCTACACCTTC.

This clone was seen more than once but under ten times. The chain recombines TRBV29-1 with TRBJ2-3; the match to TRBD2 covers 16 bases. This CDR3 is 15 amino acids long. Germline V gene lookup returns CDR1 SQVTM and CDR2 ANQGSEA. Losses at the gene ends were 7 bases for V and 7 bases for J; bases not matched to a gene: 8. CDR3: CSDGTSGGAGNTQYF. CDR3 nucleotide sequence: TGCAGCGACGGGACTAGCGGGGGGGCCGGTAATACGCAGTATTTT.

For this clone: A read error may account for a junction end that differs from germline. CDR3 residues: CASRPTSGPEHF. The DNA of the CDR3 is TGTGCCAGCAGACCGACGTCGGGGCCCGAGCATTTT. This chain uses TRBV6-5 with TRBJ1-5; a weak D match, TRBD1 (5 bases). CDR3 size: 12 residues. The germline CDR1 and CDR2 sequences are MNHEY and SVGAGI.

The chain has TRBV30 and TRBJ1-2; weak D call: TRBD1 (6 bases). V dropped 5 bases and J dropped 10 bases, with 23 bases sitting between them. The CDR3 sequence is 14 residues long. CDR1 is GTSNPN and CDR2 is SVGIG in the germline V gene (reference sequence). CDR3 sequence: CAWGLDRRGGVYTF. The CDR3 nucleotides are TGTGCCTGGGGACTCGACAGGAGAGGAGGGGTCTACACCTTC.

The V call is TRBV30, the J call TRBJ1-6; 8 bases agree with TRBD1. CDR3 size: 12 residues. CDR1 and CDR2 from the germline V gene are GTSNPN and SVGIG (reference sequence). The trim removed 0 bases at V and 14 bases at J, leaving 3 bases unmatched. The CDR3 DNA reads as TGTGCCTGGAGTGTCGACAGGGGATCCCTCCACTTT. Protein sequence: CAWSVDRGSLHF.

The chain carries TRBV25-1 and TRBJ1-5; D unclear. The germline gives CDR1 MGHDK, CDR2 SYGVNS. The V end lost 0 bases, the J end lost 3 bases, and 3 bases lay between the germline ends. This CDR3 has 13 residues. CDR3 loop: CASSEYHNQPQHF. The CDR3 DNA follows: TGTGCCAGCAGTGAATACCACAATCAGCCCCAGCATTTT.

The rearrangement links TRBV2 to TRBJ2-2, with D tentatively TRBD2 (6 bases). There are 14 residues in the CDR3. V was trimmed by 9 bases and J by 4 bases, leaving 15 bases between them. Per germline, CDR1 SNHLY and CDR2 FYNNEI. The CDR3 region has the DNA TGTGCCAGGTCGGCGGGGCAGAGCACCGGGGAGCTGTTTTTT. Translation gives CARSAGQSTGELFF.

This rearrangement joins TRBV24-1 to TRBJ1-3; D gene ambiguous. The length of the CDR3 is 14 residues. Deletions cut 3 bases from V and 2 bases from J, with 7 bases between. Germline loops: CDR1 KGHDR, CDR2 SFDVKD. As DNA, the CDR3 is TGTGCCACCAGTGATAGTCGGCCTGGAAACACCATATATTTT. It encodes CATSDSRPGNTIYF.

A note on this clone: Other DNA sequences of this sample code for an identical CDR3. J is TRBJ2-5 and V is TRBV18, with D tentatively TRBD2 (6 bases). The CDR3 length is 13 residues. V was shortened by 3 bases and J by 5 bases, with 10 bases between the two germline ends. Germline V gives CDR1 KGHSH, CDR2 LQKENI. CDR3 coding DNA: TGTGCCAGCTCACCCCTGGAGGGTGAGACCCAGTACTTC. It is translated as CASSPLEGETQYF.

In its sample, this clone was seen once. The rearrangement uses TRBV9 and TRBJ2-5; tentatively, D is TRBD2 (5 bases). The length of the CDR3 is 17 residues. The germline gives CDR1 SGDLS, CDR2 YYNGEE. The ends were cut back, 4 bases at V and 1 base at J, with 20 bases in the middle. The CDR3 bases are TGTGCCAGCAGCCCTCCCGGCGCATGGGAGATCCAAGAGACCCAGTACTTC. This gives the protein CASSPPGAWEIQETQYF.